The 17 T cell receptor beta chains presented below share a single source sample, sequenced in a study of blood T cells in healthy people across ages. It was with a sample-barcoded 5' primer and a J-beta primer mix that a second PCR of roughly 7 to 12 cycles was run. TCRdb itself ran the 5' RACE reads through MiXCR, one entry per CDR3 protein. The repertoire holds roughly 2 million distinct CDR3 sequences, just under 50% seen once, with roughly 2% in the top ten. The source material was blood. These receptors all stem from a woman in her forties in good health.

The rearrangement uses TRBV28 and TRBJ1-2; D unresolved. The CDR3 has 12 amino acids. CDR1 and CDR2 from the germline V gene are MDHEN and SYDVKM. V was trimmed by 1 base and J by 5 bases, leaving 5 bases between them. CDR3 in DNA: TGTGCCAGCAGTTTATTCATTTATGGCTACACCTTC. It encodes CASSLFIYGYTF.

This clonotype came up a few times. The V and J genes are TRBV29-1 and TRBJ2-3, with 9 positions matching TRBD1. The CDR3 length is 14 residues. Germline CDR1 and CDR2: SQVTM and ANQGSEA. After removal of 6 bases from V and 3 bases from J, the junction contained 7 bases not matched to a gene. In DNA, the CDR3 is TGCAGCGTCCCCGGGACAGGGTGGACAGATACGCAGTATTTT. It codes for CSVPGTGWTDTQYF.

This rearrangement joins TRBV2 to TRBJ2-5; weak D call: TRBD2 (5 bases). The germline CDR1 and CDR2 sequences are SNHLY and FYNNEI. V was shortened by 5 bases and J by 11 bases, with 27 bases between the two germline ends. This CDR3 contains 16 residues. The CDR3 spells CASSRGGPPFNPGQYF. In DNA, the CDR3 is TGTGCCAGCAGTAGAGGCGGCCCGCCCTTTAATCCGGGGCAGTACTTC.

V and J are TRBV19 and TRBJ1-1; a possible D gene is TRBD1 (5 bases). The CDR3 runs to 15 residues. Germline loops: CDR1 LNHDA, CDR2 SQIVND (reference sequence). The V and J ends lost 11 bases and 5 bases respectively, with 24 bases between them. CDR3 coding DNA: TGTGCCGCACAAGCAGGCAGGGCGCGGGGGACTGAAGCTTTCTTT. Amino acid sequence: CAAQAGRARGTEAFF.

The genes are TRBV4-1 and TRBJ2-7; tentatively, D is TRBD2 (6 bases). The V and J ends lost 4 bases and 4 bases respectively, with 14 bases between them. The CDR3 is 14 amino acids. CDR1 is MGHRA, CDR2 YSYEKL, per germline. The CDR3 is CASSRHGGSYEQYF. CDR3 in DNA: TGCGCCAGCAGCCGACATGGAGGGAGTTACGAGCAGTACTTC.

The chain has TRBV6-2 or TRBV6-3 and TRBJ1-2; TRBD1 is a possible D gene (6 bases). Between the trimmed V and J ends, which lost 0 bases and 4 bases, there was a span of 15 bases. The CDR3 is 16 residues long. Per the germline V gene, CDR1 is MNHEY and CDR2 is SVGEGT. CDR3: CASSYSVGQIIYGYTF. Written as DNA, the CDR3 is TGTGCCAGCAGTTACTCGGTCGGACAGATCATCTATGGCTACACCTTC.

The V call is TRBV28, the J call TRBJ2-1; 8 bases agree with TRBD1. The CDR3 runs to 18 residues. Germline V CDR1 and CDR2: MDHEN, SYDVKM. After removal of 2 bases from V and 3 bases from J, the junction contained 12 bases not matched to a gene. The CDR3 sequence is CASSLVGTGTIYYNEQFF. The CDR3 coding sequence is TGTGCCAGCAGTTTAGTGGGGACAGGAACGATTTACTACAATGAGCAGTTCTTC.

In this sample, this clonotype turned up a few times. CDR3 in DNA: TGCGCCAGCAGCCAAGAGTTGTCTCGACACGGCTATAACTACGAGCAGTACTTC. This translates into CASSQELSRHGYNYEQYF. This chain connects TRBV4-1 to TRBJ2-4; no clear D. The J call may be mistaken, given a closer DNA end match to TRBJ2-7. The V gene's germline CDR1 is MGHRA and CDR2 YSYEKL. This CDR3 spans 18 amino acids.

The chain couples TRBV29-1 to TRBJ2-1; no clear D gene. The CDR3 is 11 residues long. The germline V gene encodes CDR1 SQVTM and CDR2 ANQGSEA. Between the trimmed V and J ends, which lost 7 bases and 9 bases, there was a span of 13 bases. CDR3 amino acids: CSALGIGEQFF. CDR3 DNA: TGCAGCGCATTGGGGATAGGTGAGCAGTTCTTC.

The chain recombines TRBV5-1 with TRBJ2-3; 8 nucleotides align to TRBD1. The ends lost 4 bases at V and 2 bases at J; junction bases unmatched: 3. The CDR3 has 14 amino acids. From germline, CDR1 is SGHRS and CDR2 YFSETQ. CDR3 coding DNA: TGCGCCAGCAGCATGGACAGGGCCACAGATACGCAGTATTTT. Translated: CASSMDRATDTQYF.

This chain uses TRBV7-4 with TRBJ2-1; no clear D gene. The V gene lost 5 bases and the J gene lost 3 bases, with 17 bases spanning the gap. The CDR3 covers 16 residues. The germline CDR1 and CDR2 sequences are SGHVT and SQSDAQ. This CDR3 reads CASSLLLGFCYNEQFF. The CDR3 DNA follows: TGTGCCAGCAGCCTGTTGTTGGGGTTCTGCTACAATGAGCAGTTCTTC.

This chain connects TRBV7-2 to TRBJ2-4; 8 bases map to TRBD1. The J call may be incorrect, as the DNA end agrees better with TRBJ2-5. The CDR3 has 16 residues. Germline CDR1 and CDR2: SGHTA and FQGNSA. CDR3 DNA sequence: TGTGCCAGCAGCGGCCCCAGGGGGCGCTTGGAAGAGACCCAGTACTTC. It yields the protein CASSGPRGRLEETQYF.

This chain joins TRBV6-2 or TRBV6-3 and TRBJ2-1, with 14 nucleotides matching TRBD2. V trimming: 6 bases; J trimming: 9 bases; junction bases outside the gene matches: 13. The CDR3 contains 17 residues. Germline-derived CDR1 and CDR2 are MNHEY and SVGEGT. CDR3 bases: TGTGCCAGCAGGTACCCGACTAGCGGGGGGGCGAGCATTGAGCAGTTCTTC. As protein: CASRYPTSGGASIEQFF.

Only a few counts were recorded for this clonotype. The chain links TRBV11-2 to TRBJ2-1, with TRBD1 matching 8 bases. CDR3 length equals 16 residues. The germline V gene has CDR1 SGHAT and CDR2 FQNNGV. V trimming: 3 bases; J trimming: 7 bases; junction bases outside the gene matches: 11. The CDR3 DNA reads as TGTGCCAGCAGCTTCAGACAGGGGAGGTTCGGAAATGAGCAGTTCTTC. It is translated as CASSFRQGRFGNEQFF.

The gene calls are TRBV9 and TRBJ1-4, with D possibly TRBD1 on 5 matching bases. V dropped 5 bases and J dropped 8 bases, with 16 bases sitting between them. Germline V CDR1 and CDR2: SGDLS, YYNGEE. There are 14 residues in the CDR3. CDR3 sequence (DNA): TGTGCCAGCAGGGGACCTCTTCGGGAAGAAAAACTGTTTTTT. Its protein is CASRGPLREEKLFF.

There are a few counts of this clonotype. The genes are TRBV5-1 and TRBJ2-3, with 10 bases that match TRBD2. The CDR3 totals 15 residues. The junction had 3 bases not matched to a gene; V was cut back by 2 bases and J by 3 bases. Germline assignment: CDR1 SGHRS and CDR2 YFSETQ. The DNA of the CDR3 is TGCGCCAGCAGCTTCCTAGCGGGGGAAACAGATACGCAGTATTTT. Amino acid sequence: CASSFLAGETDTQYF.

A single count supports this clonotype. V and J are TRBV6-1 and TRBJ2-5, with 7 bases lining up with TRBD1. The end of the DNA fits TRBJ2-4 better, so the J call may be wrong. Germline V gene lookup returns CDR1 MNHNS and CDR2 SASEGT. CDR3 length: 15 amino acids. The CDR3 protein is CASSTTGWGKNIQYF. CDR3 coding DNA: TGTGCCAGCAGTACGACAGGGTGGGGCAAAAACATTCAGTACTTC.